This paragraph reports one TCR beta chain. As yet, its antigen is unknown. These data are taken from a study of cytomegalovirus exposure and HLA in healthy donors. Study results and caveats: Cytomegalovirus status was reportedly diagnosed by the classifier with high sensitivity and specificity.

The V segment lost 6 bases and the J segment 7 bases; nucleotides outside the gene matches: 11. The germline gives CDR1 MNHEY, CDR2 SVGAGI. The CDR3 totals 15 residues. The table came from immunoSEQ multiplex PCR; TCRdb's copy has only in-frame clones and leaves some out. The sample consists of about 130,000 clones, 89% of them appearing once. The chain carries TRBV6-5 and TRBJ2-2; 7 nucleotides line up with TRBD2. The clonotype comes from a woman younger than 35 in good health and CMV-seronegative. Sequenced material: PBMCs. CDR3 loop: CASSSSGGFDGELFF. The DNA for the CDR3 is TGTGCCAGCAGCAGTTCGGGGGGTTTTGACGGGGAGCTGTTTTTT.